This entry lists 10 T cell receptor beta chains sequenced from one sample in a study of Ad26.COV2.S vaccination and SARS-CoV-2 variants. Treatment indicated: over 15 received Ad26.COV2.S at low or high dose, single or two shots; five or six received placebo; per-sample allocation not given. Sample collection was performed on day 63 after the first vaccine or placebo injection. Some clones are missing from TCRdb's copy, which holds only in-frame ones; the method was immunoSEQ multiplex PCR. The repertoire includes about 240,000 clones, approximately 88% of them detected once, and about 11% sits in the top ten. Specimen: peripheral blood, collected in a trial of Ad26.COV2.S vaccine versus placebo. Receptors originate from a person aged 18-60 years who received the Ad26.COV2.S COVID-19 vaccine or a placebo.

The chain uses TRBV6-2 or TRBV6-3 and TRBJ2-5, with TRBD2 matching 15 bases. Germline V gene data show CDR1 as MNHEY and CDR2 as SVGEGT. The J segment lost 2 bases and the V segment lost 2 bases, leaving 6 bases of the junction unmatched. The CDR3 runs 18 residues. CDR3 region: CASSYRGLAGGWQETQYF. The DNA of the CDR3 is TGTGCCAGCAGTTACAGGGGACTAGCGGGGGGTTGGCAAGAGACCCAGTACTTC.

The V gene is TRBV19, the J gene TRBJ1-2; D is uncertain. Trimming shortened V by 2 bases and J by 6 bases, and 13 bases separated the two germline ends. Germline values: CDR1 LNHDA, CDR2 SQIVND (reference sequence). CDR3 length equals 14 residues. The DNA of the CDR3 is TGTGCCAGTAGTATACTAGGGTTTACGGATGGCTACACCTTC. Its translation is CASSILGFTDGYTF.

This chain uses TRBV28 with TRBJ2-1; TRBD1 or TRBD2 may be the D gene (5 bases each). Germline V CDR1 and CDR2: MDHEN, SYDVKM. V shed 7 bases and J shed 8 bases, with 15 bases lying between them. This CDR3 is 13 amino acids long. This chain's CDR3 is CASKASGRDEQFF. CDR3 DNA: TGTGCCAGCAAGGCGTCGGGGCGGGATGAGCAGTTCTTC.

This clone came up a few times. This chain joins TRBV6-5 and TRBJ1-2; TRBD1 might be the D (6 bases). This CDR3 is built from 12 residues. Germline V gene lookup returns CDR1 MNHEY and CDR2 SVGAGI. Trimming left V 4 bases short and J 8 bases short, with 11 bases between. CDR3 region: CASSSAGEGYTF. The CDR3 DNA is TGTGCCAGCAGTTCGGCAGGGGAGGGCTACACCTTC.

J is TRBJ1-6 and V is TRBV2; D gene unclear. In germline, CDR1 is SNHLY, CDR2 FYNNEI. This CDR3 is 11 amino acids long. V lost 4 bases, J lost 9 bases, and 4 bases lay in between. The CDR3: CASSVGSPLHF. CDR3 DNA sequence: TGTGCCAGCAGTGTGGGTTCACCCCTCCACTTT.

The chain joins TRBV30 to TRBJ1-1; 7 bases are shared with TRBD1. The CDR3 has 16 amino acids. CDR1 is GTSNPN, CDR2 SVGIG, per germline (reference sequence). J was trimmed by 4 bases and V by 0 bases; bases with no gene match: 11. CDR3 sequence (DNA): TGTGCCTGGAGTGTCAGGGGGACAGCGGGAGGCACTGAAGCTTTCTTT. This codes for CAWSVRGTAGGTEAFF.

V usage is TRBV4-1 and J usage is TRBJ1-2, with D uncertain. The CDR3 is 17 residues long. The germline V and J ends were trimmed by 5 bases and 4 bases, with 23 bases remaining between them. Germline V lookup: CDR1 MGHRA, CDR2 YSYEKL. The CDR3 DNA is TGCGCCAGCAGCGGTTGGAATCGGTCCAAATCGGGCTATGGCTACACCTTC. It specifies CASSGWNRSKSGYGYTF.

This rearrangement joins TRBV13 to TRBJ2-7; 8 bases align to TRBD2. The CDR3 is made up of 12 amino acids. The V gene's germline CDR1 is PRHDT and CDR2 FYEKMQ (reference sequence). The J segment lost 7 bases and the V segment lost 4 bases, leaving 3 bases of the junction unmatched. The CDR3 coding sequence is TGTGCCAGCAGCTCGGGACTAGGAGAGCAGTACTTC. This codes for CASSSGLGEQYF. Supplemented by reference TRBV13 and TRBJ2-7, the full variable domain reads AAGVIQSPRHLIKEKRETATLKCYPIPRHDTVYWYQQGPGQDPQFLISFYEKMQSDKGSIPDRFSAQQFSDYHSELNMSSLELGDSALYFCASSSGLGEQYFGPGTRLTVT.

This sequence joins TRBV6-1 and TRBJ2-1; D call uncertain. Trimming left V 2 bases short and J 9 bases short, with 11 bases between. The CDR3 sequence is 13 residues long. The V gene's germline CDR1 is MNHNS and CDR2 SASEGT. The CDR3 nucleotides read TGTGCCAGCAGTGAAACCAGAATGAGTGAGCAGTTCTTC. Residues: CASSETRMSEQFF.

V and J are TRBV14 and TRBJ2-1; 9 positions match TRBD2. The CDR3 spans 16 residues. Germline V CDR1 and CDR2: SGHDN, FVKESK. The ends lost 0 bases at V and 3 bases at J; junction bases unmatched: 3. In nucleotides, the CDR3 is TGTGCCAGCAGCCAAGAGCGGGGGGGATTCTACAATGAGCAGTTCTTC. Its protein is CASSQERGGFYNEQFF.